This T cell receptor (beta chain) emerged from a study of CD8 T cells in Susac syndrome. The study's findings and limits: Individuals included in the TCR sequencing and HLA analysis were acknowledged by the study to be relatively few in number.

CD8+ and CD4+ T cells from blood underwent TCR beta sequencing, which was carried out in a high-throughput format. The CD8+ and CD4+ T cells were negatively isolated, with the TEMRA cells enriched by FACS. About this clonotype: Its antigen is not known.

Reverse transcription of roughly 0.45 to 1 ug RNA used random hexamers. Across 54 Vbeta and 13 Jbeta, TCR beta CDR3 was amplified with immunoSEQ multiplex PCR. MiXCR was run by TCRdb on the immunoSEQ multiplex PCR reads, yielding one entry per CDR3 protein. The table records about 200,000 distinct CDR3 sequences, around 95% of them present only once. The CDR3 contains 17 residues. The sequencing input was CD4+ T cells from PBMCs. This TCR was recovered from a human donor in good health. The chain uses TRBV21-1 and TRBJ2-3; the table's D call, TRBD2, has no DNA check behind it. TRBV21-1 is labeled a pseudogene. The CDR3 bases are TGTGCCAGCAGCCCCCGCCCGGCTAGCGGAGACACAGATACGCAGTATTTT. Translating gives CASSPRPASGDTDTQYF.